This T cell receptor beta chain was sequenced in a study of OX40 agonist ivuxolimab in advanced cancers. Study-level background: In this trial design, patients received ivuxolimab intravenously at 0.01 to 10 mg/kg every 2 weeks. Patients in dose escalation had liver, melanoma, kidney or head and neck cancers.

This CDR3 is built from 13 residues. V was clipped by 4 bases and J by 5 bases; unmatched bases: 3. The V gene's germline CDR1 is MNHEY and CDR2 SMNVEV (reference sequence). Clones were read by immunoSEQ multiplex PCR, and TCRdb kept only the in-frame ones, dropping some. The repertoire holds 30,000 to 40,000 clones, with 80% to 90% as singletons. The rearrangement joins TRBV27 to TRBJ2-7, with TRBD1 matching over 9 bases. Material: CD4+ or CD8+ T cells sorted from blood, obtained in a trial of the OX40 agonist ivuxolimab. The clonotype comes from an adult with an advanced solid tumor such as melanoma, head and neck, liver or kidney cancer. DNA for the CDR3: TGTGCCAGCAGTTCCCGGGACAGGGACGAGCAGTACTTC. Translating it yields CASSSRDRDEQYF.